The 22 T cell receptor beta chains below were found in one sample sequenced in a study of PD-L1 blockade in urothelial cancer. Time point given: pretreatment peripheral blood. Generated by immunoSEQ multiplex PCR, the TCRdb table keeps only in-frame clones and is missing some. The sample yields about 72,000 clones, 70% to 90% seen once. Source: PBMCs, taken around atezolizumab (anti-PD-L1) treatment. These receptors were taken from a man in his sixties with urothelial cancer.

Comments on this clone: A much more abundant neighbour one base away suggests this may be a read error. V usage is TRBV6-1 and J usage is TRBJ2-7; possibly TRBD1 for D (5 bases). The V gene lost 6 bases and the J gene lost 4 bases, with 10 bases spanning the gap. Germline CDR1 is MNHNS and CDR2 is SASEGT. This CDR3 is 12 amino acids long. The CDR3 region is CASSKGAYEQYF. The DNA of the CDR3 is TGTGCCAGCAGCAAAGGGGCTTACGAGCAGTACTTC.

The CDR3 is CASSQGTGNEQYF. DNA of the CDR3: TGTGCCAGCAGCCAAGGGACAGGGAACGAGCAGTACTTC. The chain recombines TRBV7-2 with TRBJ2-7; TRBD1 agrees at 9 bases. The CDR3 contains 13 residues. Germline V gene data show CDR1 as SGHTA and CDR2 as FQGNSA. After removal of 5 bases from V and 5 bases from J, the junction contained 4 bases not matched to a gene.

This clone appeared a few times. CDR3 amino acids: CASSPSYEQYF. Here the CDR3 DNA reads TGCGCCAGCAGCCCATCCTACGAGCAGTACTTC. The J gene is TRBJ2-7, the V gene TRBV10-2, with unresolved D. Germline V CDR1 and CDR2: WSHSY, SAAADI. The V end was cut by 6 bases, the J end by 1 base, with 4 bases between. CDR3 length: 11 amino acids.

V is TRBV18 and J is TRBJ2-1, with no clear D. The CDR3 runs to 11 residues. The germline V gene has CDR1 KGHSH and CDR2 LQKENI. The V and J ends lost 3 bases and 5 bases respectively, with 2 bases between them. The CDR3 is CASSPNNEQFF. The CDR3 nucleotides read TGTGCCAGCTCACCTAACAATGAGCAGTTCTTC.

The J gene is TRBJ1-2, the V gene TRBV19; tentatively, D is TRBD1 (5 bases). This CDR3 comprises 17 residues. Deletions cut 2 bases from V and 2 bases from J, with 18 bases between. Germline V lookup: CDR1 LNHDA, CDR2 SQIVND (reference sequence). CDR3: CASSINRFPLINYGYTF. Here the CDR3 DNA reads TGTGCCAGTAGTATAAACAGGTTCCCCCTCATCAACTATGGCTACACCTTC.

V gene TRBV10-2 combines with J gene TRBJ2-1, with TRBD1 as a possible D gene (6 bases). The CDR3 covers 15 residues. Germline assignment: CDR1 WSHSY and CDR2 SAAADI. Trimming stripped 7 bases from V and 4 bases from J, with 17 bases between. The CDR3 here is CASMGDQGRYNEQFF. The CDR3 bases are TGCGCCAGCATGGGGGATCAGGGGCGGTACAATGAGCAGTTCTTC.

The chain couples TRBV7-6 to TRBJ1-2; 7 bases fit TRBD1. CDR1 and CDR2 (germline): SGHVS, FNYEAQ. The V segment lost 5 bases and the J segment 4 bases; nucleotides outside the gene matches: 7. This CDR3 comprises 14 residues. This CDR3 reads CASSPGTVLYGYTF. DNA for the CDR3: TGTGCCAGCAGCCCCGGGACAGTCCTCTATGGCTACACCTTC.

This clone was observed a handful of times. The chain employs TRBV2 and TRBJ1-1; 8 bases are a match to TRBD1. Germline CDR1 SNHLY, CDR2 FYNNEI. Trimming cost V 5 bases and J 7 bases; bases outside gene matches: 9. This CDR3 comprises 14 residues. The CDR3, as DNA: TGTGCCAGCAGTTCCCGGGACAGGAGCGATGAAGCTTTCTTT. This encodes CASSSRDRSDEAFF.

The chain carries TRBV6-1 and TRBJ2-7, with 7 bases aligning to TRBD1. The V gene's germline CDR1 is MNHNS and CDR2 SASEGT. The CDR3 extends over 15 amino acids. The trim removed 2 bases at V and 1 base at J, leaving 5 bases unmatched. The CDR3 DNA is TGTGCCAGCAGTGAAAGGGGGCCCCCGTCCTACGAGCAGTACTTC. It codes for CASSERGPPSYEQYF.

The chain joins TRBV7-6 to TRBJ1-4, with no clear D. The CDR3 spans 14 residues. The germline CDR1 and CDR2 sequences are SGHVS and FNYEAQ. Trimming took off 4 bases at V and 4 bases at J, with 10 bases between the two ends. In DNA, the CDR3 is TGTGCCAGCAGCTCCCGCCAGGTTAATGAAAAACTGTTTTTT. Amino acids: CASSSRQVNEKLFF.

The CDR3 DNA sequence: TGTGCCAGCAGTTTATATCCGGGGATGGCCAAAAACATTCAGTACTTC. Translation gives CASSLYPGMAKNIQYF. V gene TRBV27 combines with J gene TRBJ2-4; D is perhaps TRBD2 (5 bases). The CDR3 consists of 16 residues. V shed 1 base and J shed 1 base, with 11 bases lying between them. Germline CDR1 is MNHEY and CDR2 is SMNVEV (reference sequence).

This CDR3 is CAISSGQGDGETQYF. The CDR3 DNA reads TGTGCCATCAGTTCTGGACAGGGCGACGGGGAGACCCAGTACTTC. The chain employs TRBV10-3 and TRBJ2-5, with 8 nucleotides matching TRBD1. V gave up 5 bases and J gave up 5 bases; unmatched junction bases: 10. This CDR3 has 15 residues. Germline lookup yields CDR1 ENHRY and CDR2 SYGVKD.

V and J are TRBV7-2 and TRBJ2-3, with 9 bases that match TRBD2. The ends lost 5 bases at V and 2 bases at J; junction bases unmatched: 5. The germline gives CDR1 SGHTA, CDR2 FQGNSA. The CDR3 has 15 residues. Written as DNA, the CDR3 is TGTGCCAGCAGCAACGAGCGGGGGGTCACAGATACGCAGTATTTT. Its protein product is CASSNERGVTDTQYF.

The rearrangement joins TRBV10-3 to TRBJ2-1, with no clear D. V was pared by 2 bases and J by 4 bases, with 9 bases between. Germline CDR1 ENHRY, CDR2 SYGVKD. The CDR3 covers 14 residues. As DNA, the CDR3 is TGTGCCATCAGTGAGGCGACTGGATACAATGAGCAGTTCTTC. Its protein is CAISEATGYNEQFF.

The chain carries TRBV15 and TRBJ2-1, with D possibly being TRBD2 (6 bases). This CDR3 has 16 amino acids. V lost 1 base to trimming and J lost 2 bases, with 12 bases between them. CDR1 is LNHNV and CDR2 is YYDKDF in the germline V gene (reference sequence). The CDR3 nucleotides read TGTGCCACCAGCAGAGGGAGGGATGACCCCTACAATGAGCAGTTCTTC. This encodes CATSRGRDDPYNEQFF.

This chain connects TRBV10-2 to TRBJ2-2; maybe TRBD2 (5 bases). Trimming removed 4 bases at V and 2 bases at J, with 8 bases between. Germline CDR1 reads WSHSY; CDR2 reads SAAADI. The length of the CDR3 is 14 residues. CDR3 sequence (DNA): TGCGCCAGCAGTGGGGAGAGAAACACCGGGGAGCTGTTTTTT. This codes for CASSGERNTGELFF.

The V and J genes are TRBV19 and TRBJ1-2; a possible D gene is TRBD1 (6 bases). The ends were cut back, 4 bases at V and 2 bases at J, with 11 bases in the middle. The CDR3 has 14 amino acids. Germline CDR1 is LNHDA and CDR2 is SQIVND (reference sequence). The DNA for the CDR3 is TGTGCCAGTAGTAGGGCAGGGGCGAACTATGGCTACACCTTC. Its translation is CASSRAGANYGYTF.

This rearrangement joins TRBV5-1 to TRBJ2-5; maybe TRBD1 (5 bases). CDR1 SGHRS and CDR2 YFSETQ come from the germline V gene. Trimming took 0 bases from V and 0 from J, leaving 9 bases between them. The CDR3 runs to 15 residues. The CDR3 here is CASSLVARDQETQYF. CDR3 sequence (DNA): TGCGCCAGCAGCTTGGTTGCCAGGGACCAAGAGACCCAGTACTTC.

The chain carries TRBV7-6 and TRBJ1-3; D might be TRBD1 (5 bases). Trimming stripped 1 base from V and 0 bases from J, with 10 bases between. The germline V gene has CDR1 SGHVS and CDR2 FNYEAQ. The CDR3 runs to 16 residues. CDR3 coding DNA: TGTGCCAGCAGCTTAGGGGGCAGGGCCTCTGGAAACACCATATATTTT. It encodes CASSLGGRASGNTIYF.

This rearrangement joins TRBV19 to TRBJ2-1; tentatively, D is TRBD2 (6 bases). V dropped 5 bases and J dropped 0 bases, with 14 bases sitting between them. In germline, CDR1 is LNHDA, CDR2 SQIVND (reference sequence). The CDR3 runs to 16 residues. The CDR3, as DNA: TGTGCCAGTAGTCCCGGGGGACGCAGCTCCTACAATGAGCAGTTCTTC. The encoded protein is CASSPGGRSSYNEQFF.

This clone was seen once. The rearrangement uses TRBV2 and TRBJ2-2; 7 bases align to TRBD2. CDR1 and CDR2 (germline): SNHLY, FYNNEI. With 4 bases clipped from V and 1 base from J, the junction kept 6 bases outside the gene matches. This CDR3 has 16 amino acids. The chain's CDR3 is CASSGSSGLNTGELFF. CDR3 sequence (DNA): TGTGCCAGCAGTGGGAGTAGCGGGTTGAACACCGGGGAGCTGTTTTTT.

The chain carries TRBV7-2 and TRBJ1-1; the D gene is possibly TRBD1 (5 bases). Germline CDR1 and CDR2: SGHTA and FQGNSA. The CDR3 runs 15 residues. V shed 5 bases and J shed 4 bases, with 17 bases lying between them. The CDR3 nucleotides are TGTGCCAGCAGCCGGGGGGTGGCTGTGAGCACTGAAGCTTTCTTT. Translation gives CASSRGVAVSTEAFF. Full variable domain (missing parts from reference TRBV7-2 and TRBJ1-1): GAGVSQSPSNKVTEKGKDVELRCDPISGHTALYWYRQSLGQGLEFLIYFQGNSAPDKSGLPSDRFSAERTGGSVSTLTIQRTQQEDSAVYLCASSRGVAVSTEAFFGQGTRLTVV.